This entry describes one T cell receptor beta chain. The data stem from a study of blood T cell repertoires in COVID-19. J gave up 7 bases and V 5 bases, and 5 bases lay outside the gene matches. CDR3 length: 12 amino acids. Germline CDR1 SEHNR, CDR2 FQNEAQ (reference sequence). Produced via immunoSEQ multiplex PCR; TCRdb's table is partial and in-frame only. The sample records some 56,000 clones, 80% being singletons. The V gene is TRBV7-9, the J gene TRBJ2-7; 7 nucleotides line up with TRBD2. The TCR comes from a man in his fifties or sixties with acute or convalescent COVID-19. Specimen: peripheral blood. The CDR3 is CASSPRGEEQYF. The CDR3 DNA is TGTGCCAGCAGCCCTCGGGGGGAGGAGCAGTACTTC.